This TCR beta chain was profiled in a study of human T cells and chemical hapten exposure. Study information: Per-sample TCR yield variation was attributed mainly to small pooled library volume differences. Study conclusions and caveats: There was no change with DPC sensitization in TCRs above 1 in 1000 frequency.

In this sample, this clonotype turned up many times. The antigen remains unidentified. The CDR3 has 12 amino acids. With 2 bases clipped from V and 15 bases from J, the junction kept 5 bases outside the gene matches. Germline CDR1 and CDR2: LGHDT and YNNKEL (reference sequence). Separate cDNA molecules received unique molecular identifiers, which the library attached to them. As processed by the authors: Counts of TCRs in each sample centred on a median of 95,638 and extended from around 24,000 to 710,000. TCRdb re-called the RACE reads with MiXCR, one entry per CDR3 protein. It is TCRdb's table, rather than the study itself, that gives the V and J calls and clone size. The sample has about 77,000 distinct CDR3 sequences, 8.6% seen once; the top ten hold 1.7%. This sample's time point: healthy volunteer bleed at 6 weeks. Unfractionated whole blood was the source of the extracted total RNA.

The sequenced sample was whole blood. The genes are TRBV3-1 and TRBJ2-1, with 9 bases aligning to TRBD2. The TCR originated in a female donor in good health. Some clones in this sample may be carry-over from other donors' samples. The CDR3 DNA is TGTGCCAGCAGCCAAAATAGCGGGGGTTGGTTCTTC. It encodes CASSQNSGGWFF.